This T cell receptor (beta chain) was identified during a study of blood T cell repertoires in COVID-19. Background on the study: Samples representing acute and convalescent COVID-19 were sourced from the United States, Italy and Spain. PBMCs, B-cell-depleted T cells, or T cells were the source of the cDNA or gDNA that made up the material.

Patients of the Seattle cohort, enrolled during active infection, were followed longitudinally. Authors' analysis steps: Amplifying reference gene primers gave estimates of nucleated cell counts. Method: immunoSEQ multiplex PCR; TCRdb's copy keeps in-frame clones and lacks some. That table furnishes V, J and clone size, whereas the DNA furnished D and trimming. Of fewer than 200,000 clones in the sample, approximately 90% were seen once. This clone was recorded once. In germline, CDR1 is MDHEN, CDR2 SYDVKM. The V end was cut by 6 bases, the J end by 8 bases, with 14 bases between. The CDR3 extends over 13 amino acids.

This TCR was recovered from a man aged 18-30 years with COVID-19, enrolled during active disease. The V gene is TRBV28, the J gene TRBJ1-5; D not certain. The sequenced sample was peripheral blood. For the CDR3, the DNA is TGTGCCAGCAGCGTGGGAGCCGCTGAGCCCCAGCATTTT. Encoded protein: CASSVGAAEPQHF.